This T cell receptor beta chain was identified during a study of CD8+ T cells in alopecia areata. Study-level information: At a dose of 5 to 10 mg twice daily, oral tofacitinib was given to treated patients.

Points from the study as a whole: Mice showed clearer TCR sharing than patients did, a gap that was possibly HLA-related.

Documented treatment: oral pan-JAK inhibitor, 5-10 mg twice daily. The CDR3 sequence is 14 residues long. Germline V gives CDR1 GTSNPN, CDR2 SVGIG (reference sequence). Trimming left V 0 bases short and J 5 bases short, with 13 bases between. On this clone itself: The antigen remains undetermined.

RNA was isolated and reverse transcribed to cDNA, the sequencing template. Only in-frame clones appear in the TCRdb table, and some are missing; sequencing was by immunoSEQ multiplex PCR. The table shows approximately 180,000 clones, with about three fifths occurring only once. The chain couples TRBV30 to TRBJ1-1; D perhaps matches TRBD1 (5 bases). Material: CD4+ T cells sorted from blood, obtained at week 24, from a patient treated with tofacitinib. This receptor was identified in a human donor with alopecia areata. The CDR3 DNA reads TGTGCCTGGAGTGTAGGCGGGGCAGGGACTGAAGCTTTCTTT. Translated, it gives CAWSVGGAGTEAFF.